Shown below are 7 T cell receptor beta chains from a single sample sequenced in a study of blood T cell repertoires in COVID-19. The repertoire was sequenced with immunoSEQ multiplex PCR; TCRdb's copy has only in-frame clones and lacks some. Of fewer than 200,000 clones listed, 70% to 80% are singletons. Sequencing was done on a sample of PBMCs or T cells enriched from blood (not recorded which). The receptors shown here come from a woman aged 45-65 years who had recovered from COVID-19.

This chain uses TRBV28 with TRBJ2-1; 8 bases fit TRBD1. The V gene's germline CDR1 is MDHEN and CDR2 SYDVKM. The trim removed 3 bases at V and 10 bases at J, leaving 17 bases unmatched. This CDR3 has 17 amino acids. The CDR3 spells CASSFQPAPGQEGEQFF. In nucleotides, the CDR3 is TGTGCCAGCAGTTTTCAACCCGCCCCGGGACAGGAGGGCGAGCAGTTCTTC.

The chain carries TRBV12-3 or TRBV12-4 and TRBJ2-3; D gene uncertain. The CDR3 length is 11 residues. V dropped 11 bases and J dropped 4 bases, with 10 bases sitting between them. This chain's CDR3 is CAPSAADTQYF. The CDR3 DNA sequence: TGTGCCCCCAGTGCTGCAGATACGCAGTATTTT.

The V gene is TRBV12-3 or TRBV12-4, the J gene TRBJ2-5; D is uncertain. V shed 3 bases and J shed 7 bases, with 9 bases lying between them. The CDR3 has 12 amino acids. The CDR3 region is CASSLTTATQYF. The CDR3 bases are TGTGCCAGCAGTTTGACAACAGCGACCCAGTACTTC.

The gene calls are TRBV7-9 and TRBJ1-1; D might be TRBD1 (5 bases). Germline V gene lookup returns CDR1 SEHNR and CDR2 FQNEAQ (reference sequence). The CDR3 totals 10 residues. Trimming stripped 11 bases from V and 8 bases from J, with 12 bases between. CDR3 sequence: CAAGGIEAFF. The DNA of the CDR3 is TGTGCCGCCGGGGGTATCGAAGCTTTCTTT. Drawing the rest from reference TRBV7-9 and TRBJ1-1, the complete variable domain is DTGVSQNPRHKITKRGQNVTFRCDPISEHNRLYWYRQTLGQGPEFLTYFQNEAQLEKSRLLSDRFSAERPKGSFSTLEIQRTEQGDSAMYLCAAGGIEAFFGQGTRLTVV.

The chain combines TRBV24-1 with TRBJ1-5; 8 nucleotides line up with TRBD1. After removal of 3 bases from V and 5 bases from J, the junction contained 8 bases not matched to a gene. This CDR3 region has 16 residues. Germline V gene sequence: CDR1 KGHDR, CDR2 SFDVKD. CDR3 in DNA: TGTGCCACCAGTGATGACCGGGACAGGCCGTATCAGCCCCAGCATTTT. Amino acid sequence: CATSDDRDRPYQPQHF.

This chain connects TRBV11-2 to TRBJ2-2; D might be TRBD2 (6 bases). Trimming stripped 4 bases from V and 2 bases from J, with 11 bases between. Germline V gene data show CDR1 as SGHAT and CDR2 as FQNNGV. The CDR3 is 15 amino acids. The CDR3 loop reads CASSSLGGNTGELFF. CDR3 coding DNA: TGTGCCAGCAGCTCCCTGGGGGGTAACACCGGGGAGCTGTTTTTT.

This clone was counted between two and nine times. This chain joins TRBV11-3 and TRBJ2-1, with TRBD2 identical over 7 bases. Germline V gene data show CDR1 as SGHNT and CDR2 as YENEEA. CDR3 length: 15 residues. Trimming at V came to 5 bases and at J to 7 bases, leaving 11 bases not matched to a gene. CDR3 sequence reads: CASSREGGPINEQFF. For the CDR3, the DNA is TGTGCCAGCAGCCGTGAGGGAGGGCCGATTAATGAGCAGTTCTTC.